The 7 T cell receptor beta chains below were found in one sample sequenced in a study of blood T cells in healthy people across ages. A sample-barcoded 5' primer and a J-beta primer mix were used in a second PCR of roughly 7 to 11 cycles. From the 5' RACE reads, TCRdb called clonotypes with MiXCR, one entry per CDR3 protein. The sample carries around 1,000,000 distinct CDR3 sequences, more than 30% recorded once. The source material was blood. Every receptor here comes from a man in his late teens or twenties in good health.

This chain joins TRBV11-3 and TRBJ2-7; D remains ambiguous. CDR1 and CDR2 (germline): SGHNT, YENEEA. CDR3 length equals 13 residues. V lost 1 base, J lost 7 bases, and 11 bases lay in between. CDR3 in amino acids: CASSLGSRNEQYF. Here the CDR3 DNA reads TGTGCCAGCAGCTTAGGGTCCAGGAATGAGCAGTACTTC.

Here the CDR3 reads CASSSRTVRTINEKLFF. Written as DNA, the CDR3 is TGTGCCAGCAGCTCCCGGACAGTCCGAACTATAAATGAAAAACTGTTTTTT. The chain employs TRBV7-2 and TRBJ1-4; possibly TRBD1 for D (6 bases). The CDR3 runs 17 residues. CDR1 is SGHTA and CDR2 is FQGNSA in the germline V gene. Trimming shortened V by 4 bases and J by 5 bases, and 20 bases separated the two germline ends.

The rearrangement links TRBV4-2 to TRBJ1-2; TRBD1 agrees at 8 bases. This CDR3 is built from 16 residues. In germline, CDR1 is LGHNA, CDR2 YNFKEQ. Losses at the gene ends were 0 bases for V and 5 bases for J; bases not matched to a gene: 8. The CDR3: CASSQDPQGAEYGYTF. Written as DNA, the CDR3 is TGTGCCAGCAGCCAAGACCCCCAGGGGGCGGAATATGGCTACACCTTC.

The sample holds a few counts of this clonotype. V gene TRBV13 combines with J gene TRBJ2-3; TRBD1 might be the D (6 bases). Trimming shortened V by 1 base and J by 3 bases, and 14 bases separated the two germline ends. CDR3 size: 16 residues. The V gene's germline CDR1 is PRHDT and CDR2 FYEKMQ (reference sequence). The CDR3 region is CASSLASGRGTDTQYF. The CDR3 coding sequence is TGTGCCAGCAGCTTAGCGTCCGGCAGGGGAACAGATACGCAGTATTTT. The full variable domain, completed using reference TRBV13 and TRBJ2-3, is AAGVIQSPRHLIKEKRETATLKCYPIPRHDTVYWYQQGPGQDPQFLISFYEKMQSDKGSIPDRFSAQQFSDYHSELNMSSLELGDSALYFCASSLASGRGTDTQYFGPGTRLTVL.

This clonotype was seen many times. CDR3 amino acids: CASTGTTRSPLHF. The CDR3 nucleotides are TGTGCCAGCACCGGGACAACCCGTTCGCCCCTCCACTTT. The gene calls are TRBV7-9 and TRBJ1-6; possible D gene TRBD1, 6 bases. Between the trimmed V and J ends, which lost 7 bases and 13 bases, there was a span of 17 bases. CDR1 and CDR2 from the germline V gene are SEHNR and FQNEAQ (reference sequence). The CDR3 is 13 amino acids.

The chain combines TRBV18 with TRBJ1-4; possible D gene TRBD1, 5 bases. Between the trimmed V and J ends, which lost 4 bases and 10 bases, there was a span of 19 bases. CDR3 size: 15 residues. Germline CDR1 and CDR2: KGHSH and LQKENI. The CDR3: CASSRFTGAEGKLFF. The CDR3 DNA sequence: TGTGCCAGCTCACGTTTCACCGGGGCAGAAGGAAAACTGTTTTTT.

V and J are TRBV20-1 and TRBJ2-2, with D perhaps matching TRBD1 (5 bases). The V gene's germline CDR1 is DFQATT and CDR2 SNEGSKA (reference sequence). V was cut by 3 bases and J by 2 bases, with 10 bases left in between. The CDR3 sequence is 14 residues long. The CDR3 region has the DNA TGCAGTGCTAGGGACACCTTTAACACCGGGGAGCTGTTTTTT. It codes for CSARDTFNTGELFF.